This is a list of T cell receptor beta chains from one sample in a study of T cell changes during pregnancy in multiple sclerosis. The protocol was immunoSEQ multiplex PCR, while the TCRdb copy is restricted to in-frame clones and leaves out a portion. Found here are tens of thousands of clones, 88% of them singletons; the top ten hold around 0.62%. This material consisted of CD4+ T cells from peripheral blood mononuclear cells, taken in the first trimester of pregnancy. Receptors were obtained from a female donor with multiple sclerosis, enrolled in a pregnancy study. Both conserved end residues are part of each CDR3. The order of the fields is D gene, clone size, V gene, J gene, CDR3 protein, CDR3 DNA. The D gene is left open where the match is weak. Clone size is shown for a subset of rows, as once, few, many or a class of expanded clone.

D gene: .; clone size: .; V gene: TRBV6-5; J gene: TRBJ2-7; CDR3 protein: CASSSDRSYEQYF; CDR3 DNA: TGTGCCAGCAGTTCGGACAGAAGCTACGAGCAGTACTTC
D gene: .; clone size: once; V gene: TRBV27; J gene: TRBJ2-1; CDR3 protein: CASSLYGIDEQFF; CDR3 DNA: TGTGCCAGCAGTTTATACGGGATTGATGAGCAGTTCTTC
D gene: .; clone size: .; V gene: TRBV2; J gene: TRBJ1-5; CDR3 protein: CASSVEAPDYSNQPQHF; CDR3 DNA: TGTGCCAGCAGTGTTGAGGCACCCGATTATAGCAATCAGCCCCAGCATTTT
D gene: TRBD1; clone size: .; V gene: TRBV4-1; J gene: TRBJ1-5; CDR3 protein: CASSPSDRAGNQPQHF; CDR3 DNA: TGCGCCAGCAGCCCCTCAGACAGGGCGGGGAATCAGCCCCAGCATTTT
D gene: .; clone size: .; V gene: TRBV29-1; J gene: TRBJ1-5; CDR3 protein: CSVGTSPNQPQHF; CDR3 DNA: TGCAGCGTTGGGACATCTCCAAATCAGCCCCAGCATTTT
D gene: .; clone size: .; V gene: TRBV19; J gene: TRBJ1-5; CDR3 protein: CASSQQGNQPQHF; CDR3 DNA: TGTGCCAGTAGTCAACAGGGCAATCAGCCCCAGCATTTT
D gene: TRBD1; clone size: .; V gene: TRBV28; J gene: TRBJ2-1; CDR3 protein: CASSSPGQSNEQFF; CDR3 DNA: TGTGCCAGCAGTTCACCGGGACAGTCTAATGAGCAGTTCTTC
D gene: TRBD1; clone size: .; V gene: TRBV5-8; J gene: TRBJ1-5; CDR3 protein: CASSLKFTGGLGQPQHF; CDR3 DNA: TGTGCCAGCAGCTTGAAGTTTACAGGGGGCTTGGGTCAGCCCCAGCATTTT
D gene: TRBD1; clone size: .; V gene: TRBV7-9; J gene: TRBJ1-2; CDR3 protein: CASSLGQGISANYGYTF; CDR3 DNA: TGTGCCAGCAGTTTGGGACAGGGGATATCAGCTAACTATGGCTACACCTTC
D gene: .; clone size: .; V gene: TRBV9; J gene: TRBJ2-1; CDR3 protein: CASSLTQGGEQFF; CDR3 DNA: TGTGCCAGCAGTCTTACGCAGGGGGGTGAGCAGTTCTTC
D gene: .; clone size: .; V gene: TRBV27; J gene: TRBJ1-2; CDR3 protein: CASSLSPQGSSYTF; CDR3 DNA: TGTGCCAGCAGTTTATCTCCGCAGGGTTCTAGCTACACCTTC